The 10 T cell receptor beta chains reported below all come from one sample, sequenced in a study of T cell responses to AZD1222 COVID-19 vaccine. The protocol was immunoSEQ multiplex PCR, while the TCRdb copy is restricted to in-frame clones and leaves out a portion. The sample yields approximately 110,000 clones, approximately 89% seen once. The sample consisted of peripheral blood, taken on day 0 of AZD1222 vaccination. The source is an adult in good health.

V is TRBV10-1 and J is TRBJ2-2; D is tentatively TRBD1 or TRBD2 (5 bases each). Germline loops: CDR1 WNHNN, CDR2 SYGVQD (reference sequence). The V end was cut by 0 bases, the J end by 6 bases, with 11 bases between. The length of the CDR3 is 15 residues. CDR3 amino acids: CASSESLLGAGELFF. CDR3 nucleotide sequence: TGCGCCAGCAGTGAGTCCCTCTTGGGGGCCGGGGAGCTGTTTTTT.

V and J are TRBV14 and TRBJ2-6; a weak D match, TRBD1 (6 bases). Trimming stripped 5 bases from V and 4 bases from J, with 24 bases between. The CDR3 is 19 residues long. CDR1 is SGHDN, CDR2 FVKESK, per germline. The CDR3 sequence is CASSTSGEEALPGANVLTF. The CDR3 DNA reads TGTGCCAGCAGCACTTCAGGGGAAGAGGCCCTTCCAGGGGCCAACGTCCTGACTTTC. The entire variable domain, with the rest obtained from reference TRBV14 and TRBJ2-6, is as follows: EAGVTQFPSHSVIEKGQTVTLRCDPISGHDNLYWYRRVMGKEIKFLLHFVKESKQDESGMPNNRFLAERTGGTYSTLKVQPAELEDSGVYFCASSTSGEEALPGANVLTFGAGSRLTVL.

The chain links TRBV2 to TRBJ2-7; 13 nucleotides agree with TRBD2. CDR3 length: 16 amino acids. Trimming at V came to 3 bases and at J to 0 bases, leaving 2 bases not matched to a gene. Germline CDR1 is SNHLY and CDR2 is FYNNEI. CDR3 sequence reads: CASSDGTSGTSYEQYF. Here the CDR3 DNA reads TGTGCCAGCAGTGACGGGACTAGCGGGACCTCCTACGAGCAGTACTTC.

This clone was recorded once. The gene calls are TRBV21-1 and TRBJ1-5. TRBV21-1 is described as a pseudogene. The CDR3 extends over 18 amino acids. The CDR3 nucleotides are TGTGCCAGCAGCAACAACCTAGTTGAGGGAGATAGCAATCAGCCCCAGCATTTT. This gives the protein CASSNNLVEGDSNQPQHF.

The chain combines TRBV12-5 with TRBJ2-7, with D tentatively TRBD2 (6 bases). This CDR3 has 15 amino acids. Germline V gene data show CDR1 as LGHNT and CDR2 as FRNRAP. Trimming removed 4 bases at V and 2 bases at J, with 15 bases between. The CDR3: CASGSETRPAYEQYF. In nucleotides, the CDR3 is TGTGCTAGTGGTTCGGAGACTAGACCTGCCTACGAGCAGTACTTC.

The V call is TRBV18, the J call TRBJ1-4; no clear D gene. The germline CDR1 and CDR2 sequences are KGHSH and LQKENI. Trimming shortened V by 3 bases and J by 3 bases, and 14 bases separated the two germline ends. The CDR3 is made up of 16 amino acids. The CDR3 nucleotides are TGTGCCAGCTCACCGCTGACACCCGGCTCTAATGAAAAACTGTTTTTT. This gives the protein CASSPLTPGSNEKLFF.

V is TRBV7-9 and J is TRBJ2-7, with no clear D. Trimming removed 1 base from V and 5 bases from J, with 6 bases in between. The CDR3 runs to 12 residues. The germline CDR1 and CDR2 sequences are SEHNR and FQNEAQ (reference sequence). The CDR3 protein is CASSLGRNEQYF. The CDR3 bases are TGTGCCAGCAGCTTAGGCAGGAACGAGCAGTACTTC. The whole variable domain, remainder taken from reference TRBV7-9 and TRBJ2-7, is DTGVSQNPRHKITKRGQNVTFRCDPISEHNRLYWYRQTLGQGPEFLTYFQNEAQLEKSRLLSDRFSAERPKGSFSTLEIQRTEQGDSAMYLCASSLGRNEQYFGPGTRLTVT.

This chain connects TRBV18 to TRBJ1-1; 7 bases match TRBD1. CDR1 and CDR2 from the germline V gene are KGHSH and LQKENI. J lost 3 bases, V lost 6 bases, and 7 bases had no gene match. The CDR3 is 14 amino acids. Here the CDR3 DNA reads TGTGCCAGCTCGTCTCAGGGGGGCGACACTGAAGCTTTCTTT. Its protein is CASSSQGGDTEAFF. The whole variable domain, filled in from reference TRBV18 and TRBJ1-1, reads NAGVMQNPRHLVRRRGQEARLRCSPMKGHSHVYWYRQLPEEGLKFMVYLQKENIIDESGMPKERFSAEFPKEGPSILRIQQVVRGDSAAYFCASSSQGGDTEAFFGQGTRLTVV.

The chain joins TRBV7-6 to TRBJ2-2, with D unclear. Trimming pared 5 bases from V and 1 base from J, leaving 8 bases between. This CDR3 has 14 residues. Germline assignment: CDR1 SGHVS and CDR2 FNYEAQ. Here the CDR3 DNA reads TGTGCCAGCAGCACTTTTAGGAACACCGGGGAGCTGTTTTTT. The encoded protein is CASSTFRNTGELFF. The full variable domain, completed using reference TRBV7-6 and TRBJ2-2, is GAGVSQSPRYKVTKRGQDVALRCDPISGHVSLYWYRQALGQGPEFLTYFNYEAQQDKSGLPNDRFSAERPEGSISTLTIQRTEQRDSAMYRCASSTFRNTGELFFGEGSRLTVL.

The gene calls are TRBV2 and TRBJ2-7; possible D gene TRBD2, 6 bases. The length of the CDR3 is 16 residues. The germline gives CDR1 SNHLY, CDR2 FYNNEI. V dropped 0 bases and J dropped 2 bases, with 14 bases sitting between them. CDR3 protein: CASSEAAGRQAYEQYF. As DNA, the CDR3 is TGTGCCAGCAGTGAAGCCGCGGGACGCCAGGCCTACGAGCAGTACTTC.